This TCR delta chain appears in the sequencing data of a study of γδ T cells in repeated Plasmodium falciparum infection. Study background: Sampling occurred at baseline, pre-infection for selected infections, and 21 days post-infection. Regarding the study as a whole: Malian donors came from one small rural village, predominantly one ethnic group. Many TCRgamma sequences overlapped between individuals in stable Vgamma9/Vdelta2+ repertoires.

V lost 6 bases and J 5 bases, leaving 31 bases between the germline ends. Looked up from germline, CDR1 is TSWWSYY and CDR2 is QGS. The CDR3 has 19 amino acids. Flow sorting of PBMC yielded separate Vgamma9/Vdelta2+ and Vdelta2-negative gammadelta T cell populations for bulk repertoire analysis. Concerning this clone: Its specificity is not known. This DNA's translation and the protein TCRdb lists, from a much larger clone, do not match at residue 13, likely due to a read error; the protein shown is translated from the DNA.

Each sorted gammadelta sample had TRG and TRD chains sequenced. TCRdb re-analyzed the multiplex PCR reads via CATT. The sample lists roughly 90,000 delta-chain clones; over 0.9% were seen once. The specimen sequenced was gamma-delta T cells from blood. This chain links TRDV1 with TRDJ1; TRDD2 or TRDD3 may be the D gene (8 bases each). Assignment of the J gene here rests on matching the DNA to germline, because TCRdb gives none. The receptor's source is a pool of human donors (malaria-infected and uninfected, not separated). The CDR3 sequence is CALGHSFLLLLGGKDKLIF. DNA of the CDR3: TGTGCTCTTGGTCACAGCTTCCTACTTTTACTGGGGGGTAAAGATAAACTCATCTTT.